What follows is one T cell receptor beta chain and its context. What it binds is unknown. The data were produced by immunoSEQ multiplex PCR, yet TCRdb's version contains in-frame clones alone and is incomplete. Observed in the sample are about 14,000 clones, none of them singletons. The germline V gene encodes CDR1 MRHNA and CDR2 SNTAGT. Trimming left V 5 bases short and J 1 base short, with 12 bases between. This CDR3 spans 15 amino acids. These data originate in a study of T cells after posttransplantation cyclophosphamide. Study observations and caveats: Donor CD8+ memory clones often dominated recipient blood repertoires at later times.

Treatment was busulfan-fludarabine conditioning, a marrow graft, and cyclophosphamide on days +3 and +4. Here the sequenced sample was PBMCs, taken around 1,100 days after allogeneic stem cell transplant with posttransplant cyclophosphamide. The receptor was derived from a female patient between 35 and 55 years old who received an allogeneic stem cell transplant from a related donor, was CMV-positive, and had no GVHD. A share of the T cells may be of graft donor origin. V and J are TRBV6-4 and TRBJ1-5; D is unresolved. CDR3 in amino acids: CASSPEGGSNQPQHF. The CDR3 DNA sequence: TGTGCCAGCAGTCCGGAAGGCGGAAGCAATCAGCCCCAGCATTTT.